This T cell receptor (beta chain) came from a study of patients and donors after allogeneic stem cell transplantation. TCRdb reprocessed the RT-PCR reads with MiXCR, giving one entry per CDR3 protein. The repertoire holds more than 850,000 distinct CDR3 sequences, with about a sixth as singletons. Germline V gene data show CDR1 as MGHDK and CDR2 as SYGVNS. With V trimmed by 7 bases and J by 3 bases, 4 bases remained unmatched. CDR3 size: 13 residues. The receptor comes from a human donor who was either an allogeneic HSCT recipient or a stem cell or donor lymphocyte infusion donor (not recorded which). It is not recorded whose cells these are; they may come from a transplant donor. Sequencing was carried out using blood, either unsorted or a sorted T cell fraction (not recorded which). The V and J genes are TRBV25-1 and TRBJ1-1, with 8 bases fitting TRBD1. The CDR3 sequence: CASTGGDYTEAFF. The CDR3, as DNA: TGTGCCAGCACAGGGGGCGATTACACTGAAGCTTTCTTT.